A selection of T cell receptor beta chains follows, all from one sample in a study of cytotoxic CD8 clonotypes in ibrutinib-treated CLL. Sequenced by immunoSEQ multiplex PCR; TCRdb stores in-frame clones only, minus some. The table includes roughly 150,000 clones, about 88% detected once. The sample was PBMCs, taken at disease progression, from a patient treated with ibrutinib. The receptors come from a human donor with chronic lymphocytic leukemia. CDR3s include the opening cysteine and the closing phenylalanine or tryptophan. Each record gives: D gene, clone size, V gene, J gene, CDR3 protein, CDR3 DNA. The D gene is left open where the match is weak. Where a row states a size, it is once, few, many or the class of an expanded clone; other rows omit it.

D gene: .
clone size: .
V gene: TRBV6-5
J gene: TRBJ2-3
CDR3 protein: CASSWGRGDTQYF
CDR3 DNA: TGTGCCAGCAGTTGGGGCAGGGGAGATACGCAGTATTTT

D gene: .
clone size: .
V gene: TRBV18
J gene: TRBJ2-2
CDR3 protein: CASSQPPNTGELFF
CDR3 DNA: TGTGCCAGCTCACAACCACCTAACACCGGGGAGCTGTTTTTT

D gene: .
clone size: .
V gene: TRBV5-4
J gene: TRBJ2-1
CDR3 protein: CASSWDSGANEQFF
CDR3 DNA: TGTGCCAGCAGCTGGGACTCAGGGGCCAATGAGCAGTTCTTC

D gene: .
clone size: .
V gene: TRBV7-9
J gene: TRBJ2-7
CDR3 protein: CASSFTGTLGSYEQYF
CDR3 DNA: TGTGCCAGCAGCTTTACAGGGACCCTAGGGTCCTACGAGCAGTACTTC

D gene: TRBD1
clone size: .
V gene: TRBV7-9
J gene: TRBJ1-1
CDR3 protein: CASSPRQGATPTEAFF
CDR3 DNA: TGTGCCAGCAGCCCGCGACAGGGGGCCACCCCCACTGAAGCTTTCTTT

D gene: .
clone size: .
V gene: TRBV21-1
J gene: TRBJ2-1
CDR3 protein: CASSKWDRGFNEQFF
CDR3 DNA: TGTGCCAGCAGCAAATGGGACAGGGGTTTCAATGAGCAGTTCTTC

D gene: .
clone size: once
V gene: TRBV5-5
J gene: TRBJ1-1
CDR3 protein: CASSFQVGLNTEAFF
CDR3 DNA: TGTGCCAGCAGCTTCCAAGTCGGACTTAACACTGAAGCTTTCTTT

D gene: TRBD2
clone size: .
V gene: TRBV5-1
J gene: TRBJ2-1
CDR3 protein: CASSLALAGMRSYNEQFF
CDR3 DNA: TGCGCCAGCAGCTTGGCGCTAGCGGGCATGCGATCCTACAATGAGCAGTTCTTC

D gene: .
clone size: .
V gene: TRBV10-3
J gene: TRBJ2-7
CDR3 protein: CAISELGTTRDEQYF
CDR3 DNA: TGTGCCATCAGTGAATTGGGTACGACCCGGGACGAGCAGTACTTC

D gene: TRBD1
clone size: .
V gene: TRBV27
J gene: TRBJ1-2
CDR3 protein: CASSRAQGANYGYTF
CDR3 DNA: TGTGCCAGCAGTCGGGCACAGGGGGCTAACTATGGCTACACCTTC

D gene: TRBD1
clone size: .
V gene: TRBV4-3
J gene: TRBJ1-5
CDR3 protein: CASSQGAGGGQPQHF
CDR3 DNA: TGCGCCAGCAGCCAAGGTGCAGGGGGCGGACAGCCCCAGCATTTT

D gene: .
clone size: .
V gene: TRBV5-1
J gene: TRBJ2-3
CDR3 protein: CASSFRSGGGDTQYF
CDR3 DNA: TGCGCCAGCAGCTTCCGCTCCGGAGGGGGAGATACGCAGTATTTT

D gene: .
clone size: .
V gene: TRBV30
J gene: TRBJ2-7
CDR3 protein: CAWSVRGAGNEQYF
CDR3 DNA: TGTGCCTGGAGTGTACGGGGCGCGGGGAACGAGCAGTACTTC

D gene: .
clone size: .
V gene: TRBV7-3
J gene: TRBJ2-2
CDR3 protein: CASSLWENTGELFF
CDR3 DNA: TGTGCCAGCAGCTTATGGGAGAACACCGGGGAGCTGTTTTTT

D gene: .
clone size: .
V gene: TRBV4-2
J gene: TRBJ2-7
CDR3 protein: CASSQDLAYEQYF
CDR3 DNA: TGTGCCAGCAGCCAAGATTTGGCCTACGAGCAGTACTTC

D gene: TRBD1
clone size: .
V gene: TRBV5-1
J gene: TRBJ2-1
CDR3 protein: CASSPGQGSYNEQFF
CDR3 DNA: TGCGCCAGCAGCCCCGGACAGGGTTCTTACAATGAGCAGTTCTTC

D gene: .
clone size: .
V gene: TRBV11-2
J gene: TRBJ2-3
CDR3 protein: CASSSPDTQYF
CDR3 DNA: TGTGCCAGCAGCTCGCCGGATACGCAGTATTTT

D gene: .
clone size: .
V gene: TRBV7-3
J gene: TRBJ1-2
CDR3 protein: CASSSRDRAYGYTF
CDR3 DNA: TGTGCCAGCAGCTCCCGAGACAGAGCCTATGGCTACACCTTC

D gene: .
clone size: few
V gene: TRBV19
J gene: TRBJ1-1
CDR3 protein: CASSRQAQWSTEAFF
CDR3 DNA: TGTGCCAGTAGTCGACAGGCCCAATGGAGCACTGAAGCTTTCTTT